This T cell receptor beta chain was sequenced for a study of blood T cells in healthy people across ages. Study summary: Through template switching, about one barcoded beta molecule was captured per two T cells, as measured in model experiments.

Next came a second PCR, run for about 6 to 11 cycles, which used a sample-barcoded 5' primer along with a J-beta primer mix. In TCRdb, the 5' RACE reads were re-called with MiXCR into one record per CDR3 protein. The sample contains roughly 640,000 distinct CDR3 sequences, under 30% of which appear only once. The CDR3 consists of 14 residues. V lost 8 bases to trimming and J lost 10 bases, with 21 bases between them. Per the germline V gene, CDR1 is MGHDK and CDR2 is SYGVNS. The source of this sequence is a woman of 80 years or more in good health. The genes are TRBV25-1 and TRBJ1-5, with a possible D match to TRBD1 (6 bases). Material for sequencing was blood. CDR3 residues: CASAAPGDLRPQHF. As DNA, the CDR3 is TGTGCCAGCGCCGCGCCAGGGGACCTTAGACCCCAGCATTTT.